One sample yielded the 30 T cell receptor beta chains listed below, sequenced in a study of prognosis after radiotherapy for stage I lung cancer. Two-round multiplex PCR on genomic DNA was the method by which TCR beta CDR3 was amplified. Primers specific to each TRBV and TRBJ gene drove first-round PCR. TCRdb used MiXCR to reprocess the multiplex PCR reads, holding one entry per CDR3 protein. The profile shows about 27,000 distinct CDR3 sequences, around 30% of them singletons. Sequenced material: PBMCs, taken before or after stereotactic body radiation therapy (not recorded which). These receptor sequences come from a donor aged 50 or older with non-small cell lung cancer.

This clonotype was recorded at least ten times. The CDR3 sequence: CASSQDRAGNSPLHF. Written as DNA, the CDR3 is TGTGCCAGCAGCCAGGACAGGGCGGGGAATTCACCCCTCCACTTT. The V and J genes are TRBV9 and TRBJ1-6; 8 nucleotides line up with TRBD1. The ends lost 4 bases at V and 7 bases at J; junction bases unmatched: 7. The germline V gene encodes CDR1 SGDLS and CDR2 YYNGEE. This CDR3 region has 15 residues.

In this sample, this clonotype turned up a few times. This may stem from a read error, because a much larger clone lies one nucleotide away. The chain combines TRBV28 with TRBJ1-2; the D gene is possibly TRBD1 (5 bases). Per the germline V gene, CDR1 is MDHEN and CDR2 is SYDVKM. This CDR3 region has 13 residues. V lost 3 bases and J 4 bases, leaving 9 bases between the germline ends. As DNA, the CDR3 is TGTGCCAGCAGTTTGGGACTGTGCTATGGCTACACCTTC. It encodes CASSLGLCYGYTF.

A word on this clonotype: This may stem from a read error, because a much larger clone lies one nucleotide away. The CDR3 does not close with the conserved phenylalanine or tryptophan, likely indicating a read error. CDR3 DNA: TGTGCCAGCAGCCCCGGCTCTACGCAGTATTCT. This translates into CASSPGSTQYS. The chain is built from TRBV12-3 or TRBV12-4 and TRBJ2-3, with D unresolved. The CDR3 runs to 11 residues. V lost 6 bases and J lost 8, with 9 bases in between.

In the case of this clonotype: A single base separates this from a much larger clone, so it may be a read error. The genes are TRBV7-8 and TRBJ2-5; 14 bases agree with TRBD2. The CDR3 totals 17 residues. The V and J ends lost 4 bases and 4 bases, in that order; junction bases with no gene match: 8. Germline V gene lookup returns CDR1 SGHVS and CDR2 FQNEAQ. The CDR3 loop reads CASSSWTSGRMRETQYF. CDR3 in DNA: TGTGCCAGCAGCTCATGGACTAGCGGGAGGATGCGAGAGACCCAGTACTTC.

This clonotype has at least ten counts. The chain couples TRBV19 to TRBJ2-2, with D uncertain. Germline lookup yields CDR1 LNHDA and CDR2 SQIVND (reference sequence). V lost 3 bases to trimming and J lost 0 bases, with 8 bases between them. The CDR3 is 15 residues long. CDR3 nucleotide sequence: TGTGCCAGTAGTATTTTCGGACCGAACACCGGGGAGCTGTTTTTT. Encoded protein: CASSIFGPNTGELFF.

This clonotype was observed at least ten times. The chain links TRBV12-3 or TRBV12-4 to TRBJ2-1, with unresolved D. The CDR3 covers 15 residues. Trimming stripped 0 bases from V and 0 bases from J, with 6 bases between. CDR3 residues: CASSLAVSSYNEQFF. The CDR3 bases are TGTGCCAGCAGTTTAGCAGTCAGCTCCTACAATGAGCAGTTCTTC.

Many counts were recorded for this clonotype. This chain joins TRBV9 and TRBJ1-6, with 8 positions matching TRBD1. J lost 2 bases, V lost 5 bases, and 3 bases had no gene match. There are 15 residues in the CDR3. Germline lookup yields CDR1 SGDLS and CDR2 YYNGEE. CDR3 nucleotide sequence: TGTGCCAGCAGTGCGACAGGGGCCTATAATTCACCCCTCCACTTT. Protein product: CASSATGAYNSPLHF.

The V gene is TRBV19, the J gene TRBJ2-2; no definite D call. The germline CDR1 and CDR2 sequences are LNHDA and SQIVND (reference sequence). The CDR3 spans 13 residues. With 6 bases removed from V and 0 bases from J, the gap between germline ends came to 5 bases. The CDR3 DNA reads TGTGCCAGTAGGTGGGCGAACACCGGGGAGCTGTTTTTT. Its protein is CASRWANTGELFF. Supplemented by reference TRBV19 and TRBJ2-2, the full variable domain reads DGGITQSPKYLFRKEGQNVTLSCEQNLNHDAMYWYRQDPGQGLRLIYYSQIVNDFQKGDIAEGYSVSREKKESFPLTVTSAQKNPTAFYLCASRWANTGELFFGEGSRLTVL.

This clonotype was observed many times. The chain recombines TRBV6-2 or TRBV6-3 with TRBJ2-7, with 11 positions matching TRBD2. The ends lost 2 bases at V and 1 base at J; junction bases unmatched: 7. Per germline, CDR1 MNHEY and CDR2 SVGEGT. The CDR3 length is 17 residues. CDR3 amino acids: CASSYPWLAGGSYEQYF. As DNA, the CDR3 is TGTGCCAGCAGTTACCCCTGGCTAGCGGGAGGTTCCTACGAGCAGTACTTC.

Details on this clonotype: A read error may be the cause here, since a much bigger clone is one base away. The gene calls are TRBV28 and TRBJ1-1, with D unclear. From germline, CDR1 is MDHEN and CDR2 SYDVKM. This CDR3 is built from 12 residues. The V end lost 8 bases, the J end lost 8 bases, and 15 bases lay between the germline ends. The CDR3 coding sequence is TGTGCCAGCGCCTCGGGCGAGACAGAAGCTTTCTTT. Residues: CASASGETEAFF.

The rearrangement joins TRBV3-1 to TRBJ2-7; D may be TRBD2 (5 bases). Deletions cut 3 bases from V and 2 bases from J, with 8 bases between. Germline CDR1 reads LGHDT; CDR2 reads YNNKEL (reference sequence). This CDR3 spans 13 amino acids. This CDR3 is CASSQGVPYEQYF. CDR3 DNA: TGTGCCAGCAGCCAGGGAGTTCCCTACGAGCAGTACTTC.

The rearrangement links TRBV30 to TRBJ1-2, with D uncertain. The germline V gene encodes CDR1 GTSNPN and CDR2 SVGIG (reference sequence). The CDR3 is 14 amino acids. Written as DNA, the CDR3 is TGTTCCTCCACGAGTGTATCGTCTAACTATGGCTACACCTTC. Its translation: CSSTSVSSNYGYTF.

This clonotype occurred a few times. This chain links TRBV7-6 with TRBJ2-1; 12 bases agree with TRBD2. Germline V lookup: CDR1 SGHVS, CDR2 FNYEAQ. This CDR3 has 15 amino acids. V dropped 7 bases and J dropped 7; count of bases not matched to a gene: 8. The CDR3 sequence is CASTLWTSGANEQFF. The CDR3 DNA sequence: TGTGCCAGCACCCTCTGGACTAGCGGGGCTAATGAGCAGTTCTTC.

This clonotype was recorded many times. This rearrangement joins TRBV6-5 to TRBJ2-3; 12 bases map to TRBD2. V shed 2 bases and J 4 bases; nucleotides not matched to a gene: 7. This CDR3 has 17 residues. The germline gives CDR1 MNHEY, CDR2 SVGAGI. Written as DNA, the CDR3 is TGTGCCAGCAGTTACGCCTCTAGCGGGAGGGGCGCAGATACGCAGTATTTT. Protein sequence: CASSYASSGRGADTQYF.

V is TRBV7-9 and J is TRBJ2-1; D may correspond to TRBD1 or TRBD2 (6 bases each). CDR3 length: 17 amino acids. The V end was cut by 2 bases, the J end by 4 bases, with 18 bases between. Germline CDR1 reads SEHNR; CDR2 reads FQNEAQ (reference sequence). DNA of the CDR3: TGTGCCAGCAGCTTAACGTGGGAGGACGGGACATACAATGAGCAGTTCTTC. This gives the protein CASSLTWEDGTYNEQFF.

As for this clonotype: A read error is possible here, since a much larger clone lies one base away. V gene TRBV5-6 combines with J gene TRBJ1-2; 7 bases line up with TRBD1. The CDR3 totals 14 residues. With 10 bases clipped from V and 7 bases from J, the junction kept 16 bases outside the gene matches. CDR1 and CDR2 from the germline V gene are SGHDT and YYEEEE. The CDR3 nucleotides read TGTGCCGGCAATCCTGCACAGGGGTCGTTTGGCTACACCTTC. This gives the protein CAGNPAQGSFGYTF.

This clonotype has at least ten counts. The V gene is TRBV3-1, the J gene TRBJ2-7; 7 positions agree with TRBD2. Looked up from germline, CDR1 is LGHDT and CDR2 is YNNKEL (reference sequence). The CDR3 extends over 14 amino acids. The V and J ends lost 2 bases and 5 bases, in that order; junction bases with no gene match: 6. CDR3 loop: CASSQMGGGHEQYF. CDR3 bases: TGTGCCAGCAGCCAAATGGGGGGGGGTCACGAGCAGTACTTC.

This clonotype was counted only a few times. This may be a read error, as it is one base from a much larger clone. The chain links TRBV6-1 to TRBJ1-2; TRBD1 might be the D (5 bases). This CDR3 spans 14 amino acids. V gave up 5 bases and J gave up 9 bases, with 19 bases separating them. Germline V gene lookup returns CDR1 MNHNS and CDR2 SASEGT. CDR3 bases: TGTGCCAGCAGTCCCAGCGGGGGTGGATATAGCTACACCTTC. This sequence encodes CASSPSGGGYSYTF.

This clonotype was recorded at least ten times. V usage is TRBV6-2 or TRBV6-3 and J usage is TRBJ2-4; maybe TRBD2 (6 bases). Deletions cut 2 bases from V and 1 base from J, with 18 bases between. This CDR3 has 18 amino acids. Germline CDR1 is MNHEY and CDR2 is SVGEGT. CDR3 in amino acids: CASSYGNSGRGAKNIQYF. CDR3 nucleotides: TGTGCCAGCAGTTACGGTAATAGCGGTCGGGGGGCCAAAAACATTCAGTACTTC.

Many counts were recorded for this clonotype. The chain combines TRBV27 with TRBJ2-2; 12 nucleotides align to TRBD1. This CDR3 region has 16 residues. J lost 4 bases, V lost 8 bases, and 8 bases had no gene match. Germline CDR1 is MNHEY and CDR2 is SMNVEV (reference sequence). Written as DNA, the CDR3 is TGTGCCAGCCTGTTGGCGGGACAGGGGGCCACCGGGGAGCTGTTTTTT. Protein sequence: CASLLAGQGATGELFF.

Details on this clonotype: One junction end does not reproduce the germline sequence, and a read error may be involved. The V gene is TRBV9, the J gene TRBJ2-1, with a possible D match to TRBD1 (6 bases). This CDR3 comprises 15 residues. CDR1 is SGDLS and CDR2 is YYNGEE in the germline V gene. The CDR3 DNA reads as TGTGCCGGCAGCTCCCGACAGGCACTATACAATGAGCAGTTCTTC. It encodes CAGSSRQALYNEQFF.

This clonotype was seen many times. The chain has TRBV6-4 and TRBJ1-5; perhaps TRBD1 as D (5 bases). The CDR3 loop spans 13 amino acids. V gave up 4 bases and J gave up 1 base, with 5 bases separating them. Germline V gene sequence: CDR1 MRHNA, CDR2 SNTAGT. The CDR3 bases are TGTGCCAGCAGTGGGGGGAGCAATCAGCCCCAGCATTTT. This sequence encodes CASSGGSNQPQHF.

Concerning this clonotype: This may be a read error, as it is one base from a much larger clone. This chain uses TRBV7-9 with TRBJ1-1; 9 bases map to TRBD1. This CDR3 is built from 14 residues. Germline loops: CDR1 SEHNR, CDR2 FQNEAQ (reference sequence). CDR3 protein: CASSKTGGMGESFF. In DNA form, the CDR3 reads TGTGCCAGCAGCAAGACAGGGGGAATGGGTGAATCTTTCTTT.

This clonotype was observed many times. The J gene is TRBJ2-2, the V gene TRBV2; the D is unclear. V lost 6 bases and J 4 bases, leaving 15 bases between the germline ends. CDR1 is SNHLY and CDR2 is FYNNEI in the germline V gene. The CDR3 has 15 residues. Here the CDR3 reads CASREQAVRTGELFF. The CDR3, as DNA: TGTGCCAGCAGGGAGCAGGCGGTCCGCACCGGGGAGCTGTTTTTT.

This clonotype is deemed medium-sized. J is TRBJ2-2 and V is TRBV6-4, with TRBD1 matching 9 bases. V gave up 5 bases and J gave up 0 bases; unmatched junction bases: 7. Germline V CDR1 and CDR2: MRHNA, SNTAGT. The CDR3 loop spans 17 amino acids. CDR3 amino acids: CASSRWGTGSNTGELFF. Here the CDR3 DNA reads TGTGCCAGCAGTCGATGGGGGACAGGGTCGAACACCGGGGAGCTGTTTTTT.

This clonotype was counted many times. V usage is TRBV7-8 and J usage is TRBJ2-5; D ambiguous. The CDR3 runs to 14 residues. Trimming pared 1 base from V and 1 base from J, leaving 7 bases between. Germline CDR1 and CDR2: SGHVS and FQNEAQ. This CDR3 is CASSLGGSQETQYF. The CDR3 nucleotides are TGTGCCAGCAGCTTAGGGGGAAGCCAAGAGACCCAGTACTTC.

This clonotype was found many times. The chain joins TRBV5-1 to TRBJ1-6; TRBD1 is a possible D gene (6 bases). Looked up from germline, CDR1 is SGHRS and CDR2 is YFSETQ. The CDR3 sequence is 15 residues long. V was trimmed by 4 bases and J by 8 bases, leaving 16 bases between them. CDR3: CASSETGLIDSPLHF. CDR3 in DNA: TGCGCCAGCAGCGAGACAGGCCTAATTGATTCACCCCTCCACTTT.

This clonotype has at least ten counts. The V and J genes are TRBV29-1 and TRBJ1-2, with D perhaps TRBD1 (6 bases). Germline lookup yields CDR1 SQVTM and CDR2 ANQGSEA. V lost 4 bases, J lost 4 bases, and 16 bases lay in between. This CDR3 is 14 amino acids long. The CDR3 DNA reads as TGCAGCGTTGGACTTGAGGGGGGGGTCTATGGCTACACCTTC. Its protein is CSVGLEGGVYGYTF.

There are many counts of this clonotype. The chain couples TRBV5-1 to TRBJ2-6, with TRBD1 matching 8 bases. Trimming took 3 bases from V and 0 from J; bases not matched to a gene: 17. The germline V gene encodes CDR1 SGHRS and CDR2 YFSETQ. CDR3 size: 21 residues. CDR3 nucleotides: TGCGCCAGCAGCTGGAGGGGCAGGGGGCCATCAAATCTCTCTGGGGCCAACGTCCTGACTTTC. Translation: CASSWRGRGPSNLSGANVLTF.

This clonotype was seen ten or more times. This chain connects TRBV2 to TRBJ2-7; TRBD2 might be the D (6 bases). V shed 3 bases and J shed 7 bases, with 10 bases lying between them. Germline CDR1 and CDR2: SNHLY and FYNNEI. The CDR3 is 12 amino acids. The CDR3 DNA sequence: TGTGCCAGCAGTGATAGGGCGGGGGAGCAGTACTTC. This translates into CASSDRAGEQYF.